This T cell receptor beta chain was captured by sequencing in a study of OX40 agonist ivuxolimab in advanced cancers. Across the study: Every 2 weeks, patients got intravenous ivuxolimab at one of six dose levels (0.01-10 mg/kg).

The table came from immunoSEQ multiplex PCR; TCRdb's copy has only in-frame clones and leaves some out. The sample shows tens of thousands of clones, 70% to 85% of them seen only once. General study points: Individuals who were partial responders at 0.1-3.0 mg/kg had clonal expansion that ranked among the lowest.

The CDR3 has 12 amino acids. Germline CDR1 and CDR2: SGHRS and YFSETQ. Trimming pared 3 bases from V and 1 base from J, leaving 4 bases between. Comments on this clone: Antigen specificity is unknown.

The sample was CD4+ or CD8+ T cells sorted from blood, taken in a trial of the OX40 agonist ivuxolimab. The gene calls are TRBV5-1 and TRBJ1-2; D not resolved. The receptor comes from an adult with an advanced solid tumor such as melanoma, head and neck, liver or kidney cancer. CDR3 sequence reads: CASSSGNYGYTF. The CDR3 nucleotides read TGCGCCAGCAGCTCCGGTAACTATGGCTACACCTTC.